The T cell receptor (beta chain) under discussion was sequenced for a study of T cells in Graves' hyperthyroidism and ophthalmopathy. Turning to the study itself: Peripheral blood was collected at initial diagnosis, before any treatment. Study-level findings and limits: Separation of ophthalmopathy from stable hyperthyroidism was achieved by a 13 V-J model.

This clonotype was picked up many times. The antigen remains unidentified. Germline-derived CDR1 and CDR2 are DFQATT and SNEGSKA (reference sequence). Trimming removed 3 bases from V and 4 bases from J; junction bases left unmatched: 11. The CDR3 runs to 15 residues. From RNA transcripts, TCR beta CDR3 regions were amplified. The HTBI set primed first-round TCR CDR3 RT-PCR. MiXCR, run by TCRdb on the multiplex PCR reads, gives a single entry per CDR3 protein. The sample shows roughly 420,000 distinct CDR3 sequences, approximately 14% of them seen only once. The source material was blood. The V gene is TRBV20-1, the J gene TRBJ1-1; TRBD1 matches at 7 bases. This TCR was sampled from a woman aged 18-30 years with Graves' hyperthyroidism. The CDR3 DNA sequence: TGCAGTGCTAGGGGACAGAGTCTAAGGATCACTGAAGCTTTCTTT. Residues: CSARGQSLRITEAFF.